These T cell receptor beta chains were read from a single sample in a study of T cell responses to AZD1222 COVID-19 vaccine. Profiled with immunoSEQ multiplex PCR; TCRdb holds only in-frame clones, not every one. Among 120,000 to 150,000 clones listed, 93% were seen once. The material sequenced was peripheral blood, taken on day 0 of MenACWY control vaccination. Receptors were obtained from an adult in good health. CDR3s include the opening cysteine and the closing phenylalanine or tryptophan. The D gene is left open where the match is weak. The listing skips clone size in some rows; elsewhere it reads once, few, many or a size class.

D	size	V	J	DNA	CDR3
.	.	TRBV14	TRBJ1-6	TGTGCCAGCAGCCAATCCGCCCCGACCGCGTCTTATAATTCACCCCTCCACTTT	CASSQSAPTASYNSPLHF
TRBD1	.	TRBV5-1	TRBJ2-5	TGCGCCAGCAGCTCGACAGGGGGCGGGTTGGAGACCCAGTACTTC	CASSSTGGGLETQYF
TRBD1	once	TRBV10-3	TRBJ1-4	TGTGCCATCAGTGAACAGGGGGGGGCTAATGAAAAACTGTTTTTT	CAISEQGGANEKLFF
.	.	TRBV5-1	TRBJ1-1	TGCGCCAGCAGCTTGGCTCCTCAGGGGAACACTGAAGCTTTCTTT	CASSLAPQGNTEAFF
.	.	TRBV19	TRBJ1-2	TGTGCCAGTAGTATAGCTCCGACAGTCTATGGCTACACCTTC	CASSIAPTVYGYTF
.	.	TRBV24-1	TRBJ2-1	TGTGCCACCAGTGATAGGGGACTCACCGACAATGAGCAGTTCTTC	CATSDRGLTDNEQFF
.	.	TRBV9	TRBJ1-1	TGTGCCAGCAGTGCCAGGGTAATGAACACTGAAGCTTTCTTT	CASSARVMNTEAFF
TRBD2	.	TRBV2	TRBJ2-7	TGTGCCAGCAAGATAGCGGGACTCTCCTACGAGCAGTACTTC	CASKIAGLSYEQYF
TRBD1	.	TRBV5-1	TRBJ2-5	TGCGCCAGCAGCCGGGACAGGGTGGAAGAGACCCAGTACTTC	CASSRDRVEETQYF
TRBD1	.	TRBV28	TRBJ1-5	TGTGCCAGCAGTACAGGGGGCAGTTATAGCAATCAGCCCCAGCATTTT	CASSTGGSYSNQPQHF
.	.	TRBV29-1	TRBJ2-3	TGCAGCGTTCAACTAGCAGATACGCAGTATTTT	CSVQLADTQYF
.	once	TRBV4-2	TRBJ2-7	TGTGCCAGCAGCCTCCCTCCGGGCCCTGAGTACTTC	CASSLPPGPEYF
.	once	TRBV2	TRBJ2-5	TGTGCCAGCACCGGAGCGGGTGGCGGCGTGTTAGAGACCCAGTACTTC	CASTGAGGGVLETQYF
.	.	TRBV18	TRBJ2-5	TGTGCCAGCTCACCACTCCGAGCTAGCGCCCTGGAAGAGACCCAGTACTTC	CASSPLRASALEETQYF
TRBD2	.	TRBV19	TRBJ2-1	TGTGCCAGTAGTATAAAGCTAGCGGGGGGGCCTTCCTACAATGAGCAGTTCTTC	CASSIKLAGGPSYNEQFF
.	.	TRBV18	TRBJ1-1	TGTGCCAGCTCACAGGACGGGAACACTGAAGCTTTCTTT	CASSQDGNTEAFF
.	once	TRBV2	TRBJ2-1	TGTGCCAGCAGTGGGACGAGCTCCTACAATGAGCAGTTCTTC	CASSGTSSYNEQFF
TRBD1	.	TRBV3-1/TRBV3-2	TRBJ1-2	TGTGCCAGCAGCCAAGTCTTCGGGACAGGGGCCGACTATGGCTACACCTTC	CASSQVFGTGADYGYTF
TRBD1	.	TRBV6-5	TRBJ1-1	TGTGCCAGCAGGGGGCTGACAGGGAGAGGGACTGAAGCTTTCTTT	CASRGLTGRGTEAFF
TRBD1	once	TRBV30	TRBJ1-1	TGTGCCCAACGGGACAGGGGGAAAGCTTTCTTT	CAQRDRGKAFF
.	.	TRBV2	TRBJ1-2	TGTGCCAGCAGTGAATTTGGCTCGACGACCTATGGCTACACCTTC	CASSEFGSTTYGYTF
.	.	TRBV4-3	TRBJ2-1	TGCGCCAGCAGCCAGACGACGGGGGACCTCTCCTACAATGAGCAGTTCTTC	CASSQTTGDLSYNEQFF
.	.	TRBV7-2	TRBJ2-7	TGTGCCAGCAGCCCACAGGTCTACGAGCAGTACTTC	CASSPQVYEQYF
.	.	TRBV7-9	TRBJ1-5	TGTGCCAGCAGCCCAGGGGATCAGCCCCAGCATTTT	CASSPGDQPQHF
.	.	TRBV19	TRBJ1-3	TGTGCCAGTAAATCGGGACGGACCTCTGGAAACACCATATATTTT	CASKSGRTSGNTIYF
.	.	TRBV5-1	TRBJ2-7	TGCGCCAGCAGCCGGGGGCAGGACATCTACGAGCAGTACTTC	CASSRGQDIYEQYF
.	.	TRBV7-2	TRBJ1-1	TGTGCCAGCAGCCCCACAGTGCGGACGCCTGAAGCTTTCTTT	CASSPTVRTPEAFF
.	.	TRBV28	TRBJ1-6	TGTGCCAGCAGTTTGATTGGTCAAGGGGATAATTCACCCCTCCACTTT	CASSLIGQGDNSPLHF
TRBD1	.	TRBV5-4	TRBJ1-1	TGTGCCAGCAGCTTCCTGACAGGGGGCGCAGGTGAAGCTTTCTTT	CASSFLTGGAGEAFF
.	.	TRBV20-1	TRBJ1-2	TGCAGTACGCTACGACTCTATGGCTACACCTTC	CSTLRLYGYTF
TRBD2	once	TRBV5-1	TRBJ2-3	TGCGCCAGCAGCTTGGTTGCTAGCGGGAGGGATACGCAGTATTTT	CASSLVASGRDTQYF
.	once	TRBV7-9	TRBJ1-2	TGTGCCAGCAGCTCGATCTACCGGCATGGCTACACCTTC	CASSSIYRHGYTF
TRBD1	once	TRBV19	TRBJ2-2	TGTGCCAGTAGTATGCAGGGGGTAGGGACCGGGGAGCTGTTTTTT	CASSMQGVGTGELFF
.	.	TRBV4-3	TRBJ2-3	TGCGCCAGCAGCCAAGAAATCCAGTACACAGATACGCAGTATTTT	CASSQEIQYTDTQYF
.	.	TRBV4-2	TRBJ1-3	TGTGCCAGCAGCCAAGATCGCGCAGGGTCGGTAAACACCATATATTTT	CASSQDRAGSVNTIYF
TRBD2	.	TRBV7-8	TRBJ2-1	TGTGCCAGCAGCTTAGCTCGCGGGGGGGATCCTGCCAATGAGCAGTTCTTC	CASSLARGGDPANEQFF
TRBD1	.	TRBV5-1	TRBJ1-1	TGCGCCAGCAGCTTGACAGGGGCTGAAGCTTTCTTT	CASSLTGAEAFF
.	.	TRBV19	TRBJ1-2	TGTGCCAGTAGCCAGGGTCGGGTCTATGGCTACACCTTC	CASSQGRVYGYTF
.	.	TRBV4-1	TRBJ1-1	TGCGCCAGCAGCCTAGGGGGAAACGTGAACACTGAAGCTTTCTTT	CASSLGGNVNTEAFF
TRBD2	.	TRBV7-7	TRBJ2-5	TGTGCCAGCAGTTACCGGGGGGGTGGCCAAGAGACCCAGTACTTC	CASSYRGGGQETQYF
TRBD1	.	TRBV19	TRBJ2-1	TGTGCCAGTAGTTTCGGCAGGGGGCTAGGGAATGAGCAGTTCTTC	CASSFGRGLGNEQFF
.	.	TRBV6-2/TRBV6-3	TRBJ1-1	TGTGCCAGCAGTCGGACAGACTCGAACACTGAAGCTTTCTTT	CASSRTDSNTEAFF